The rows below give T cell receptor beta chains drawn from one sample of a study of T cells expressing NK-cell markers. TCRdb reprocessed the 5' RACE reads and keeps a single row for each CDR3 protein, giving no DNA. The specimen's table records 300,000 to 500,000 distinct CDR3 sequences. The sample taken for sequencing was blood T cells: a sorted CD56 or NKG2C T cell subset, CD4+ or CD8+ T cells, or bulk PBMC T cells (not recorded which). These receptors were taken from a woman aged 45-65 years in good health. Both conserved end residues are part of each CDR3.

TRBV15	TRBJ2-2	CATSTSGSAGELFF
TRBV19	TRBJ2-7	CASSIPGREDYEQYF
TRBV12-3/TRBV12-4	TRBJ2-5	CASSLEQILRTQYF
TRBV5-6	TRBJ2-1	CASSPGGGRSNEQFF
TRBV4-1	TRBJ2-7	CASSQSRGSYEQYF
TRBV7-6	TRBJ2-1	CASSPTVKLGTSDEQFF
TRBV11-2	TRBJ2-5	CASSRPYQETQYF
TRBV18	TRBJ1-1	CASSPSGGVGTEAFF
TRBV5-1	TRBJ1-1	CASSLYLEADEAFF
TRBV3-1	TRBJ2-1	CASSTQGGSEQFF
TRBV29-1	TRBJ2-2	CSVEERVAGNTGELFF
TRBV24-1	TRBJ1-1	CATSDSANTEAFF
TRBV12-3/TRBV12-4	TRBJ1-1	CASSFMHQQNTEAFF
TRBV7-9	TRBJ1-4	CASSLVVNEKLFF
TRBV29-1	TRBJ2-3	CSVTGGGYTQYF
TRBV24-1	TRBJ2-1	CATSGVSGSPYNEQFF
TRBV6-5	TRBJ2-1	CASSYGSLARYNEQFF
TRBV12-3/TRBV12-4	TRBJ2-2	CASSSGEQLNTGELFF
TRBV7-9	TRBJ2-2	CASSQPGLATGELFF
TRBV4-2	TRBJ2-2	CASSQRQAGTANTGELFF
TRBV5-5	TRBJ2-2	CASSLAGLHTGELFF
TRBV5-1	TRBJ2-1	CASRTGSQYAEQFF
TRBV9	TRBJ2-1	CASSVATAGLYNEQFF
TRBV2	TRBJ1-1	CASSGKGWGTEAFF
TRBV29-1	TRBJ2-5	CSEAIAQETQYF
TRBV6-2/TRBV6-3	TRBJ2-7	CASTSIGTGGYEQYF
TRBV28	TRBJ2-5	CASSQSETQYF
TRBV24-1	TRBJ2-1	CATSVRTGLGTSNEQFF
TRBV10-3	TRBJ2-1	CAIIGQGDVYNEQFF
TRBV20-1	TRBJ2-3	CSAQRGGSRVAGPRTDTQYF
TRBV24-1	TRBJ2-1	CATSDLTQGGNEQFF
TRBV7-8	TRBJ1-3	CASSLAGSSGNTIYF
TRBV14	TRBJ2-5	CASRRTGLQETQYF
TRBV6-5	TRBJ2-3	CASSYSIGLAGPTDTQYF
TRBV5-1	TRBJ2-1	CASSLGTRENEQFF
TRBV30	TRBJ2-3	CAWAWAGIDTQYF
TRBV5-1	TRBJ2-3	CASSLVAGGDTQYF
TRBV7-2	TRBJ2-3	CASSFLPFTDTQYF
TRBV27	TRBJ1-5	CASSSGPLFSNQPQHF
TRBV12-3/TRBV12-4	TRBJ1-6	CASSLGTDRSNSPLHF
TRBV10-3	TRBJ2-2	CAISESSVGLPGELFF
TRBV7-6	TRBJ2-1	CASSPDYGKYNEQFF
TRBV2	TRBJ2-4	CASSEWGDAKNIQYF
TRBV18	TRBJ2-5	CASSPTGTLETQYF
TRBV11-3	TRBJ2-1	CASSLDPAQLRYNEQFF